The entry below gives a single T cell receptor beta chain sequence along with its context. This clone was observed a handful of times. Its binding antigen is unknown. No per-base quality is available; no much larger clone lies one base away. The sample comes from a study of cytomegalovirus exposure and HLA in healthy donors (dated by TCRdb to 2017 to 2019). The study in broad terms: According to an earlier analysis of 550 to 700 of the donors, roughly 180 million T cells yielded over 90 million unique TCR beta sequences and more than 250 Gb of sequence data. A later genetic analysis used genome-wide SNP genotypes for about three fifths of the 666 donors, treating that subset as a discovery cohort. To predict cytomegalovirus infection status, the study combined high-throughput TCR immunosequencing, statistical association of individual TCRs with disease status, and machine learning. In addition to the first cohort of approximately 670 subjects, a separate validation cohort of around 110 different subjects was used. The genetic ancestry cluster associated with self-reported Caucasian donors included about four fifths of the 398 genotyped donors. The study was designed to test whether signatures of past pathogen exposure could be identified by cataloging public T cell receptors. The later analysis used no new phenotypic data to find candidate immune exposures, relying instead on TCR beta sequences and their occurrence across donors. All discovery cohort repertoires had been generated using a single sequencing platform. A later analysis re-examined previously published TCR beta repertoires from more than 600 donors and added high-resolution HLA genotyping to investigate patterns of TCR occurrence. Typing coverage varied by locus: about 629-640 donors for A, B, C, DRB1 and DQB1; more than 500 for DQA1; about 590 for DPA1; roughly 450 for DPB1. Approximately 310 gigabases of sequencing data and approximately 85 million unique TCR sequences were included in an early release covering around 650 HLA-typed donors. A few DR-DQ haplotypes were treated as single units for association and clustering because of strong linkage in the cohort. Using immunosequencing, the study profiled T cell repertoires from about 650 subjects and related those repertoires to cytomegalovirus serostatus. Class I and class II HLA loci were covered by the typing at four-digit resolution. Donor age, sex, ethnicity and CMV serostatus were collected together with the repertoire data. An earlier analysis of several hundred of the donors applied high-throughput TCR beta sequencing to assess whether each TCR beta V gene segment acted as functional or pseudogenic. Among 398 genotyped donors of the cohort, an average of around 240,000 unique TCR beta nucleotide sequences was sequenced per donor, of which about 18% were non-productive.

The cohort was made up of approximately 700 healthy bone marrow donors. At the time of sampling, every cohort member was nominally healthy, though immune exposures that went unrecorded were likely present. The donor tested CMV seropositive, placing the donor among the 250 to 350 seropositive members of the cohort. Every donor gave a peripheral blood sample, and the peripheral blood mononuclear cells from that sample were used for TCR beta sequencing. Genomic DNA extraction from the blood cell samples was performed with the Qiagen DNeasy Blood Extraction Kit. The CDR3, from cysteine to phenylalanine, totals 19 residues. Kept here is only the CDR3 DNA, which spans 57 bases and is read in frame from base 1. The germline V gene gives CDR1 as MGHRA and CDR2 as YSYEKL. Trimming accounts for 0 bases at V and 4 bases at J, while the number of junction bases matched to no gene is 15. Summary of the overall study and its limitations: A cluster of highly shared sequence variants was judged likely to be a technical artifact of the sequencing pipeline. In the study, around 150 TCR beta chains were listed as associated with cytomegalovirus. A further reported finding was that TCR beta sequences accurately predicted the HLA-A and HLA-B alleles for most subjects in the first cohort. In a later analysis, most CMV-associated TCR beta chains were found to appear HLA-restricted, with HLA associations seemingly driven largely by CMV exposure. An association between a missense DCLRE1C variant and V-gene and J-gene trimming of TCR beta chains was found in a later genetic analysis and replicated in an independent cohort. Sequencing depth was assumed to be roughly uniform across donors in the presence/absence analyses, though that assumption may not hold. In a later analysis, HLA-associated TCR beta chains showed more clonal expansion and lower generation probabilities than non-associated chains that were equally common. In a later analysis, 15,000 to 20,000 TCR beta sequences were associated with specific HLA alleles at a false discovery rate of 0.05. Correlated functional status among segregating V segments might reflect linkage disequilibrium, but an unknown experimental factor could not be ruled out. In a later analysis, several top co-occurrence clusters were reported to appear linked to parvovirus B19, influenza, CMV and Epstein-Barr virus. Strong co-occurrence of HLA alleles, especially DR and DQ, made assigning TCR associations to individual alleles difficult. For the cohort, immune exposure information was limited to CMV serostatus. Approximately 18 rarely observed V segments, including chromosome 9 orphons, were excluded from the earlier analysis of approximately 500 of the donors because counts were too low. While some public TCRs were present in many individuals, most TCR sequences turned up only very rarely across donors. Compared with the approximately 720-donor mean, donors in an Asian-associated ancestry cluster had fewer N-insertions in productive TCRs, according to a later genetic analysis. This cohort had only TCR beta chains sequenced, and the lack of alpha or paired-chain data limited which features could be detected. The authors suggested that the approach could potentially be extended to other disease states and immunological phenotypes. In vitro tests confirmed that a few of the cytomegalovirus-associated TCR beta chains recognize cytomegalovirus antigens. An earlier analysis of approximately 590 of the donors showed that most TCR beta V segments appeared in productive rearrangements either about 87% or about 30% of the time, which broadly matched IMGT annotations. Cytomegalovirus status was reported to be diagnosed by the classifier with high specificity and sensitivity in both the original and validation cohorts. A later analysis found that TCR association rates varied across HLA loci, with DRB1 alleles showing the most associated TCRs and HLA-C alleles the fewest. Because HLA typing was missing for some donors at each locus, association tests included only the typed subset. The 87-base-pair reads could not distinguish some IMGT-functional V segments, including TRBV6-2 and TRBV6-3, so those segments were excluded.

The library was generated by the immunoSEQ multiplex PCR assay. For the multiplex PCR, a mixture combining 60 forward primers for TCR Vbeta segments and 13 reverse primers for TCR Jbeta segments was used. The CDR3 region of rearranged TCR beta genes was amplified from genomic DNA by a multiplex PCR assay. The Illumina HiSeq System was used to sequence the amplified TCR beta libraries as 87-base-pair reads. Turning to the authors' computational methods: In a later analysis, some 80 million unique TCR beta chains were counted across the 500 to 850 repertoires, and approximately 9.9 million of these chains were shared by at least two donors. A nearest-neighbor algorithm error-corrected the raw reads and collapsed the reads into unique sequences, merging closely related sequences to remove PCR and sequencing errors. Alignment of CDR3 sequences to IMGT reference sequences was used to assign V, D and J gene segments. For a sequence to be retained, a match of at least six nucleotides was required to both a V gene segment and a J gene segment. A rearrangement counted as productive if the CDR3 had no stop codons and remained in frame with V and J, and every other rearrangement counted as non-productive. CDR3 was defined according to IMGT convention as the region running from the second conserved V-encoded cysteine to the conserved J-encoded phenylalanine. In an earlier analysis of roughly 580 of the donors, sequences lacking an unambiguous match to a single V gene segment were excluded. In an earlier analysis of approximately 560 of the donors, a V segment was called functional when productive rearrangements were above 56.7%, and segregating when the standard deviation between donors exceeded 5%. To diagnose cytomegalovirus status from the catalog of TCR beta chain sequences, a statistical classification framework was built. A later analysis assigned V and J genes by comparing TCR nucleotide sequences with IMGT/GENE-DB human TR gene sequences. In a later analysis, CDR3 sequences and most-parsimonious VDJ recombination scenarios were assigned using the TCRdist pipeline. In a later analysis, each TCR beta chain was defined by its CDR3 amino acid sequence together with its V-gene family, and reads without a unique V-gene family were excluded. A later analysis removed 500 to 600 highly shared, low-generation-probability nucleotide sequences to deal with suspected cross-contamination and a sequencing artifact. In a later analysis, a clonal expansion index for each public chain was calculated from normalized within-repertoire ranks of inferred template counts. A later analysis computed generation probabilities with a VDJ recombination model fitted to out-of-frame rearrangements, and checked the results against IGoR. In a later analysis, TCR-TCR, TCR-HLA and TCR-CMV co-occurrence was scored with hypergeometric tests, and a repertoire-size bias correction was applied to TCR pairs. To estimate false discovery rates, a later analysis permuted the HLA or CMV assignments 20 times. A later analysis grouped co-occurring TCRs with DBSCAN, adding TCRdist sequence similarity when clustering within HLA-allele-positive subsets. Repertoires with fewer than 30,000 or more than 120,000 public chains, plus five repertoires with anomalous nucleotide sharing, were excluded from co-occurrence clustering. Entries here come from immuneACCESS through TCRdb and include only in-frame sequences with V and J called. Some clones fail to appear in such tables; in the studies checked, an unresolved V gene covers under half of the shortfall, and the cause of the remainder is unknown. V and J calls and clone size are given by that table; D and trimming were obtained from the DNA. A total of some 13,000 clones appear in this sample, around 58% of them only once. 17% of the sample is taken by the ten largest.

The receptor was isolated from a woman between 50 and 59 years old in good health and CMV-seropositive. Material for sequencing was PBMCs. The chain couples TRBV4-1 to TRBJ2-3; TRBD2 agrees with 8 junctional bases. The sequenced DNA is TGCGCCAGCAGCCAAGATGTTTTAGAAGAAGCGGGAGTGGCAGATACGCAGTATTTT. The translation is CASSQDVLEEAGVADTQYF.